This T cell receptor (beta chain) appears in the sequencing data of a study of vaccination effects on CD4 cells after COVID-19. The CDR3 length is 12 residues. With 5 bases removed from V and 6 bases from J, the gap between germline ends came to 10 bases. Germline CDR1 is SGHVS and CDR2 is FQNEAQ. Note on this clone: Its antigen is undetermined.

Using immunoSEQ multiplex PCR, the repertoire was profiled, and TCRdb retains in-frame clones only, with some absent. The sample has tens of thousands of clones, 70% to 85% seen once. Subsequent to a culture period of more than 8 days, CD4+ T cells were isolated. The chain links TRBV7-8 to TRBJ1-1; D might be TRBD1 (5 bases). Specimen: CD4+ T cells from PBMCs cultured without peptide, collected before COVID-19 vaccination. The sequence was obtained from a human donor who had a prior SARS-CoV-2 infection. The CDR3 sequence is CASSRTGAEAFF. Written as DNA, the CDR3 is TGTGCCAGCAGCCGCACGGGGGCTGAAGCTTTCTTT.